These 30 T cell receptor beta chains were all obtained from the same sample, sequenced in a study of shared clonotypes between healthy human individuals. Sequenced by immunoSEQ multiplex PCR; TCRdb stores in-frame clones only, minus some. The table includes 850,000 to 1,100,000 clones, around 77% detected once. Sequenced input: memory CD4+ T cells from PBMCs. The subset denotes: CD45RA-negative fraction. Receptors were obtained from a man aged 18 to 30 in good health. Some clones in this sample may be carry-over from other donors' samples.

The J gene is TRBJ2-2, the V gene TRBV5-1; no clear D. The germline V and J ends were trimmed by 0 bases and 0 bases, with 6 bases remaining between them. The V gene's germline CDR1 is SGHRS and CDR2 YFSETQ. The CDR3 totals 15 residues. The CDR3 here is CASSLGPANTGELFF. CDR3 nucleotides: TGCGCCAGCAGCTTGGGGCCGGCGAACACCGGGGAGCTGTTTTTT.

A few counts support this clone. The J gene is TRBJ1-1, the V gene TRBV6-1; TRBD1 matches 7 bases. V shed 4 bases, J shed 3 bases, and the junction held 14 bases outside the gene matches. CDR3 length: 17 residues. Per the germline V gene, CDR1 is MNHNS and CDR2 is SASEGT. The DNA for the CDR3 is TGTGCCAGCAGTGCAAGACAGAAGGGGGCTTTGGACACTGAAGCTTTCTTT. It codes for CASSARQKGALDTEAFF.

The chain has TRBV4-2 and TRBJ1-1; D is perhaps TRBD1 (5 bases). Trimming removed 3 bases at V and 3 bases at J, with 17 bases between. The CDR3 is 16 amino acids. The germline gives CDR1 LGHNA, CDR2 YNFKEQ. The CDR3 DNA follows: TGTGCCAGCAGCCATTTCCTCAGGGAGAAGGACACTGAAGCTTTCTTT. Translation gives CASSHFLREKDTEAFF.

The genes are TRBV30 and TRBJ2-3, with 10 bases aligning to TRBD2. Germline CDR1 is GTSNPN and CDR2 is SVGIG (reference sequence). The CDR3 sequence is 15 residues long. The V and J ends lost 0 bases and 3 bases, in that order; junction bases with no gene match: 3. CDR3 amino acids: CAWSVEREGTDTQYF. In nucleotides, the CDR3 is TGTGCCTGGAGTGTGGAGCGGGAGGGTACAGATACGCAGTATTTT.

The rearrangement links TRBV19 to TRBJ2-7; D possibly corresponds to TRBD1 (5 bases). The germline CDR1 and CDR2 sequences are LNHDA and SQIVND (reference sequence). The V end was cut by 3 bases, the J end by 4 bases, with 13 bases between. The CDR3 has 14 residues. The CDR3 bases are TGTGCCAGTAGTATTGACAGCGCAGCTTACGAGCAGTACTTC. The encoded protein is CASSIDSAAYEQYF. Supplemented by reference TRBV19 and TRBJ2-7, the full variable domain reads DGGITQSPKYLFRKEGQNVTLSCEQNLNHDAMYWYRQDPGQGLRLIYYSQIVNDFQKGDIAEGYSVSREKKESFPLTVTSAQKNPTAFYLCASSIDSAAYEQYFGPGTRLTVT.

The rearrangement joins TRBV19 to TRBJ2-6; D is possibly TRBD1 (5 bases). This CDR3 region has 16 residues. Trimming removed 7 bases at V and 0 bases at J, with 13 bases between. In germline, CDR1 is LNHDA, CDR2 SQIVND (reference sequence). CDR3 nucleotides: TGTGCCAGTACTATCAGGGCCAACTCTGGGGCCAACGTCCTGACTTTC. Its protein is CASTIRANSGANVLTF.

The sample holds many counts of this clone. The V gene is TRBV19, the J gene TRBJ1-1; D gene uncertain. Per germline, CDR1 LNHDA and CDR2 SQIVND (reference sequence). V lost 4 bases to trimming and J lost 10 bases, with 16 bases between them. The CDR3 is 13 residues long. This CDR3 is CASSTALPAGAFF. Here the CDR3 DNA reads TGTGCCAGTAGTACTGCCCTGCCCGCTGGAGCTTTCTTT.

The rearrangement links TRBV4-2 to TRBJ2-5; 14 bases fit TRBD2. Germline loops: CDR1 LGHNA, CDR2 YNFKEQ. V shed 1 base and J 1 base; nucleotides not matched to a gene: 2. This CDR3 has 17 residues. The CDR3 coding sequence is TGTGCCAGCAGCCAAGCAGGACTAGCGGGGGGCCAAGAGACCCAGTACTTC. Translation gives CASSQAGLAGGQETQYF.

CDR3 protein: CASRADSGNTIYF. The CDR3 DNA reads TGTGCCAGCAGGGCGGATTCTGGAAACACCATATATTTT. This sequence joins TRBV7-9 and TRBJ1-3; D remains ambiguous. V lost 6 bases, J lost 1 base, and 7 bases lay in between. This CDR3 region has 13 residues. The germline CDR1 and CDR2 sequences are SEHNR and FQNEAQ (reference sequence).

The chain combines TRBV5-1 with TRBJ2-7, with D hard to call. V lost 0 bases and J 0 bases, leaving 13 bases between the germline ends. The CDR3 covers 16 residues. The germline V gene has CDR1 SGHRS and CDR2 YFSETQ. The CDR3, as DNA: TGCGCCAGCAGCTTGGATGGGTTACAGAGCTCCTACGAGCAGTACTTC. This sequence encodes CASSLDGLQSSYEQYF.

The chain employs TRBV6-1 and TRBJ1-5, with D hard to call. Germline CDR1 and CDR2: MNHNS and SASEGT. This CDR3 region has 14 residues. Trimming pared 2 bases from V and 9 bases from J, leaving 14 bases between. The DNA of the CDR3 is TGTGCCAGCAGTGAATTAAGGACCGGACGGCCCCAGCATTTT. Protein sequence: CASSELRTGRPQHF.

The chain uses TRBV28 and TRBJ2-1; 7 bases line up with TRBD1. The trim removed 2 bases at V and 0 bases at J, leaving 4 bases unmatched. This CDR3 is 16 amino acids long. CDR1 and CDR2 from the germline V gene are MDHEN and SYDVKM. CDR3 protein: CASSLPTGNSYNEQFF. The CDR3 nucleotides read TGTGCCAGCAGTTTACCGACAGGGAACTCCTACAATGAGCAGTTCTTC.

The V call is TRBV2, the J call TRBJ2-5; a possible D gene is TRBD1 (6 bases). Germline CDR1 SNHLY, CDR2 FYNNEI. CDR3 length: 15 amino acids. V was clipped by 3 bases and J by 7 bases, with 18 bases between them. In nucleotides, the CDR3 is TGTGCCAGCAGTGACCCCGGACAGCTAAGAGGGACCCAGTACTTC. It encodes CASSDPGQLRGTQYF.

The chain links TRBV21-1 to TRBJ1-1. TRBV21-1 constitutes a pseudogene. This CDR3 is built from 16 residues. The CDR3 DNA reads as TGTGCCAGCAGCAACGTGCCGGGACTGGTGAACACTGAAGCTTTCTTT. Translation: CASSNVPGLVNTEAFF.

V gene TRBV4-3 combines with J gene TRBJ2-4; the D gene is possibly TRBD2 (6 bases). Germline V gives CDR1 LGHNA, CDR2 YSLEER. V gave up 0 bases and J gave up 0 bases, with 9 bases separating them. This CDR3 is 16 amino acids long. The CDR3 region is CASSQEWGVAKNIQYF. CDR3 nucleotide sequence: TGCGCCAGCAGCCAAGAATGGGGGGTAGCCAAAAACATTCAGTACTTC.

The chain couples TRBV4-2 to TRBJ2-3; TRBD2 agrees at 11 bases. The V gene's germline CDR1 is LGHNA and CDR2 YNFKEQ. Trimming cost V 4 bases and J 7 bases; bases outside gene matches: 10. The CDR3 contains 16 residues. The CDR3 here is CASSLGTSGNLNTQYF. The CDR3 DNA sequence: TGTGCCAGCAGCCTAGGGACTAGCGGAAACCTCAATACGCAGTATTTT.

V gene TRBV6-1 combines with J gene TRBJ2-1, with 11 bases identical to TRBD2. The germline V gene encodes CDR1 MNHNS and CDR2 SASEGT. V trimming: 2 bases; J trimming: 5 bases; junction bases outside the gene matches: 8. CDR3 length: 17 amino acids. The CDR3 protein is CASSESRTSGPHNEQFF. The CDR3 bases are TGTGCCAGCAGTGAATCTCGGACTAGCGGGCCCCACAATGAGCAGTTCTTC.

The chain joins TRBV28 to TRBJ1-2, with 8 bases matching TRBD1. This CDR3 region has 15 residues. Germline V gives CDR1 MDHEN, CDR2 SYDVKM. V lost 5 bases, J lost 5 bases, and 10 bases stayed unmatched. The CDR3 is CASSPTTGVKYGYTF. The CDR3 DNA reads TGTGCCAGCAGTCCGACGACAGGGGTTAAGTATGGCTACACCTTC.

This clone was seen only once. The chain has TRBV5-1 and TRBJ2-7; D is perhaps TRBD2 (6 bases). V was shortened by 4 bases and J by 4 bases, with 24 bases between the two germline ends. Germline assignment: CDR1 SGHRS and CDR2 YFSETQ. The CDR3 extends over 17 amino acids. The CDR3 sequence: CASSRGLSTRTKYEQYF. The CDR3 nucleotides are TGCGCCAGCAGCCGAGGGCTCAGCACAAGGACTAAATACGAGCAGTACTTC.

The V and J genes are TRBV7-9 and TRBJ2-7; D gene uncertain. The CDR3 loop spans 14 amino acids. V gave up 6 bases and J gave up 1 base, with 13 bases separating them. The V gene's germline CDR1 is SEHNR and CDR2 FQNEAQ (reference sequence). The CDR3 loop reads CASSRTEVSYEQYF. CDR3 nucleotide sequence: TGTGCCAGCAGTCGCACAGAAGTATCCTACGAGCAGTACTTC. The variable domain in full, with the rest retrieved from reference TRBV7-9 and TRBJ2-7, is DTGVSQNPRHKITKRGQNVTFRCDPISEHNRLYWYRQTLGQGPEFLTYFQNEAQLEKSRLLSDRFSAERPKGSFSTLEIQRTEQGDSAMYLCASSRTEVSYEQYFGPGTRLTVT.

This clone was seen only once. CDR3 in amino acids: CASSFGGTIYNEQFF. CDR3 nucleotide sequence: TGTGCCAGCAGCTTTGGGGGGACAATCTACAATGAGCAGTTCTTC. The chain combines TRBV27 with TRBJ2-1; D may match TRBD1 or TRBD2 (6 bases each). V was shortened by 6 bases and J by 3 bases, with 15 bases between the two germline ends. The CDR3 is made up of 15 amino acids. Germline CDR1 reads MNHEY; CDR2 reads SMNVEV (reference sequence).

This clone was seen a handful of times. CDR3 DNA sequence: TGTGCCAGCAGCGACCCGGGGGAGACCCAGTACTTC. This translates into CASSDPGETQYF. V gene TRBV4-2 combines with J gene TRBJ2-5; TRBD2 might be the D (5 bases). Trimming took 5 bases from V and 5 from J, leaving 9 bases between them. The CDR3 has 12 amino acids. Germline CDR1 LGHNA, CDR2 YNFKEQ.

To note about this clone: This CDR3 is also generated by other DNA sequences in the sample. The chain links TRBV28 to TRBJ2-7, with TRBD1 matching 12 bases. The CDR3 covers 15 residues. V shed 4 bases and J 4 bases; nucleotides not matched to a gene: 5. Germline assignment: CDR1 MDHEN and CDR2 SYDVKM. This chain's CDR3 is CASSSGTGGTYEQYF. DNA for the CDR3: TGTGCCAGCAGTTCAGGGACAGGGGGCACGTACGAGCAGTACTTC.

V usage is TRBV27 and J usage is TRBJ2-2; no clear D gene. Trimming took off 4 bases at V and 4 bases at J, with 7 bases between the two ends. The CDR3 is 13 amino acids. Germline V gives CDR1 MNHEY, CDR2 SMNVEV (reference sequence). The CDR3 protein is CASSSHRTGELFF. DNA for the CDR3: TGTGCCAGCAGTTCCCACCGCACCGGGGAGCTGTTTTTT.

The DNA of the CDR3 is TGTGCCAGCAGCCAACAGGGACAGTCCTACGAGCAGTACTTC. Its translation is CASSQQGQSYEQYF. The V and J genes are TRBV4-2 and TRBJ2-7; 7 nucleotides align to TRBD1. CDR1 and CDR2 from the germline V gene are LGHNA and YNFKEQ. V shed 2 bases and J 1 base; nucleotides not matched to a gene: 2. There are 14 residues in the CDR3.

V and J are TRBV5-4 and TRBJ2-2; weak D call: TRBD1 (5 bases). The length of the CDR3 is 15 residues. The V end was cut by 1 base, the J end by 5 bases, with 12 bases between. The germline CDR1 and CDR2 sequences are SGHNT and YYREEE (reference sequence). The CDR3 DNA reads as TGTGCCAGCAGCTTGAAGGGGCGCAGAACCGGGGAGCTGTTTTTT. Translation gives CASSLKGRRTGELFF.

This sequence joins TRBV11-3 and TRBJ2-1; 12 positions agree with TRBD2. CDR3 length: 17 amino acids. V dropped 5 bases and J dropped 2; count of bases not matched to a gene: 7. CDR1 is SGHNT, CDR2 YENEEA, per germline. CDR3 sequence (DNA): TGTGCCAGCAGCCCCGGAAGGACTAGCGGGGCCTACAATGAGCAGTTCTTC. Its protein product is CASSPGRTSGAYNEQFF.

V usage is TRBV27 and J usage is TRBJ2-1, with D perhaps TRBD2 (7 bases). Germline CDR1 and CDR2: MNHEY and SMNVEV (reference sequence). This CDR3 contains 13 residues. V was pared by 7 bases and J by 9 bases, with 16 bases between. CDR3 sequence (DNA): TGTGCCAGCACCCTTACGGGGGGCAGTGAGCAGTTCTTC. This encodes CASTLTGGSEQFF.

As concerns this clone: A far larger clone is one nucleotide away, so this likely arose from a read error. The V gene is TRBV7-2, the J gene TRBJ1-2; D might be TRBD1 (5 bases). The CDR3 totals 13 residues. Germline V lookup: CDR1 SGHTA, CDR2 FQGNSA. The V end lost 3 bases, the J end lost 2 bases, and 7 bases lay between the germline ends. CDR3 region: CASSFAGNYGYTF. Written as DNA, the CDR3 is TGTGCCAGCAGCTTTGCAGGGAACTATGGCTACACCTTC.

Here the CDR3 DNA reads TGTGCCAGCAGTCTCAAACCCTCAGGGTCGTATCAGCCCCAGCATTTT. As protein: CASSLKPSGSYQPQHF. This chain links TRBV27 with TRBJ1-5; D is possibly TRBD1 (5 bases). Trimming pared 5 bases from V and 5 bases from J, leaving 19 bases between. This CDR3 region has 16 residues. Looked up from germline, CDR1 is MNHEY and CDR2 is SMNVEV (reference sequence).